The text below deals with one T cell receptor beta chain. A read error may be the cause here, since a much bigger clone is one base away. The sample is drawn from a study of spatial heterogeneity in lung cancer. Indicated time point: blood at routine non-recurrence follow-up after resection. Unsorted tumor, nontumor lung tissue or cryopreserved PBMC supplied the whole RNA. TCRdb passed the 5' RACE reads through MiXCR, listing each CDR3 protein once. In the table there are tens of thousands of distinct CDR3 sequences, roughly 10% of which are singletons. This sample comprised PBMCs, obtained at follow-up. The sequence derives from a male donor with early-stage non-small cell lung cancer.

CDR3 region: CASSLVRANTDTQYF. CDR3 bases: TGTGCCAGCAGCTTAGTGCGGGCCAACACAGATACGCAGTATTTT. V gene TRBV7-9 combines with J gene TRBJ2-3; D perhaps matches TRBD2 (5 bases). Germline CDR1 is SEHNR and CDR2 is FQNEAQ (reference sequence). Between the trimmed V and J ends, which lost 1 base and 2 bases, there was a span of 10 bases. CDR3 length: 15 amino acids.